What follows is one T cell receptor beta chain and its context. For every donor, one blood sample of around 2.5 ml was drawn. UMIs incorporating a 6-nucleotide sample barcode were appended by means of template switching. TCRdb reanalyzed the 5' RACE reads and collapses them to one entry per CDR3 protein, without DNA. Its table records 400,000 to 500,000 distinct CDR3 sequences. From germline, CDR1 is DFQATT and CDR2 SNEGSKA (reference sequence). This CDR3 comprises 15 residues. These data originate in a study of monozygotic twins with inflammatory bowel disease. The clonotype comes from a human donor with ulcerative colitis or Crohn's disease, or a healthy co-twin of an affected twin (not recorded which). J is TRBJ2-5 and V is TRBV20-1; with no DNA, the TCRdb D assignment of TRBD2 cannot be verified. The sequencing sample was made of blood. CDR3 loop: CSARGEGGPSETQYF.